Each of the 10 T cell receptor beta chains below was sequenced from the same sample in a study of graft-versus-host responses after intestinal transplantation. Antigens of these TCRs are unknown. Measured with immunoSEQ multiplex PCR; TCRdb has only the in-frame clones, and not every one. Of 95,000 to 150,000 clones listed, 80% to 95% are singletons. The sequences come from unstimulated CD4+ T cells sorted from spleen or lymph node cells, collected before intestinal transplant. These receptor sequences come from a human donor who received an intestinal transplant.

V and J are TRBV13 and TRBJ1-3; D is ambiguous. The ends were cut back, 5 bases at V and 0 bases at J, with 8 bases in the middle. CDR1 and CDR2 from the germline V gene are PRHDT and FYEKMQ (reference sequence). CDR3 size: 14 residues. The CDR3 is CASSPTFSGNTIYF. The DNA for the CDR3 is TGTGCCAGCAGCCCCACCTTCTCTGGAAACACCATATATTTT.

V is TRBV9 and J is TRBJ1-2; D unresolved. Trimming left V 0 bases short and J 3 bases short, with 12 bases between. The CDR3 loop spans 15 amino acids. The germline V gene has CDR1 SGDLS and CDR2 YYNGEE. Here the CDR3 reads CASSVDLRTDYGYTF. In DNA form, the CDR3 reads TGTGCCAGCAGCGTAGATTTAAGGACCGACTATGGCTACACCTTC.

The chain recombines TRBV7-9 with TRBJ2-1; tentatively, D is TRBD1 (6 bases). The germline V and J ends were trimmed by 4 bases and 9 bases, with 13 bases remaining between them. The germline CDR1 and CDR2 sequences are SEHNR and FQNEAQ (reference sequence). CDR3 length: 13 residues. The CDR3 nucleotides are TGTGCCAGCAGCTATGCCCTCAGGGGTGAGCAGTTCTTC. Amino acids: CASSYALRGEQFF. The full variable domain, completed using reference TRBV7-9 and TRBJ2-1, is DTGVSQNPRHKITKRGQNVTFRCDPISEHNRLYWYRQTLGQGPEFLTYFQNEAQLEKSRLLSDRFSAERPKGSFSTLEIQRTEQGDSAMYLCASSYALRGEQFFGPGTRLTVL.

J is TRBJ1-2 and V is TRBV9, with a tentative D call TRBD1 (5 bases). Germline lookup yields CDR1 SGDLS and CDR2 YYNGEE. The CDR3 has 15 amino acids. V lost 4 bases to trimming and J lost 2 bases, with 15 bases between them. CDR3 amino acids: CASSSRVGDNYGYTF. The CDR3 DNA is TGTGCCAGCAGCTCCCGGGTGGGGGACAACTATGGCTACACCTTC.

The chain employs TRBV2 and TRBJ2-1, with TRBD2 identical over 11 bases. The ends lost 9 bases at V and 9 bases at J; junction bases unmatched: 13. Germline V gene data show CDR1 as SNHLY and CDR2 as FYNNEI. This CDR3 is 15 amino acids long. The CDR3 here is CASQLLAGVSVEQFF. CDR3 in DNA: TGTGCCAGTCAGTTACTAGCGGGAGTTTCCGTTGAGCAGTTCTTC.

V gene TRBV5-1 combines with J gene TRBJ2-7; TRBD1 is a possible D gene (5 bases). Germline lookup yields CDR1 SGHRS and CDR2 YFSETQ. The germline V and J ends were trimmed by 0 bases and 3 bases, with 7 bases remaining between them. CDR3 length equals 13 residues. CDR3 nucleotide sequence: TGCGCCAGCAGCTTGGGACAGTACTACGAGCAGTACTTC. Its protein product is CASSLGQYYEQYF.

V and J are TRBV6-6 and TRBJ2-2, with D hard to call. The V gene's germline CDR1 is MNHNY and CDR2 SVGAGI (reference sequence). Trimming shortened V by 5 bases and J by 5 bases, and 18 bases separated the two germline ends. The CDR3 is 16 amino acids. CDR3: CASSLRGASLTGELFF. The CDR3, as DNA: TGTGCCAGCAGTCTCCGAGGAGCCTCGTTAACCGGGGAGCTGTTTTTT.

The rearrangement links TRBV11-1 to TRBJ2-7; 8 bases agree with TRBD1. This CDR3 is 13 amino acids long. V trimming: 6 bases; J trimming: 5 bases; junction bases outside the gene matches: 6. Germline CDR1 SGHAT, CDR2 FQDESV (reference sequence). CDR3 sequence: CASRVTGANEQYF. CDR3 DNA sequence: TGTGCCAGCAGAGTGACAGGGGCTAACGAGCAGTACTTC.

The CDR3 reads CASSLGPYGYTF. DNA for the CDR3: TGTGCCAGCAGCTTAGGGCCCTATGGCTACACCTTC. The chain couples TRBV7-9 to TRBJ1-2; D not certain. The CDR3 extends over 12 amino acids. V was shortened by 1 base and J by 4 bases, with 4 bases between the two germline ends. Germline-derived CDR1 and CDR2 are SEHNR and FQNEAQ (reference sequence). The full variable domain, rest sourced from reference TRBV7-9 and TRBJ1-2, is DTGVSQNPRHKITKRGQNVTFRCDPISEHNRLYWYRQTLGQGPEFLTYFQNEAQLEKSRLLSDRFSAERPKGSFSTLEIQRTEQGDSAMYLCASSLGPYGYTFGSGTRLTVV.

This clone came up a few times. The chain couples TRBV7-3 to TRBJ2-2; no reliable D call. CDR1 is SGHTA, CDR2 FQGTGA, per germline. The CDR3 is 14 residues long. Between the trimmed V and J ends, which lost 0 bases and 0 bases, there was a span of 2 bases. In nucleotides, the CDR3 is TGTGCCAGCAGCTTAACAGCGAACACCGGGGAGCTGTTTTTT. Amino acids: CASSLTANTGELFF.